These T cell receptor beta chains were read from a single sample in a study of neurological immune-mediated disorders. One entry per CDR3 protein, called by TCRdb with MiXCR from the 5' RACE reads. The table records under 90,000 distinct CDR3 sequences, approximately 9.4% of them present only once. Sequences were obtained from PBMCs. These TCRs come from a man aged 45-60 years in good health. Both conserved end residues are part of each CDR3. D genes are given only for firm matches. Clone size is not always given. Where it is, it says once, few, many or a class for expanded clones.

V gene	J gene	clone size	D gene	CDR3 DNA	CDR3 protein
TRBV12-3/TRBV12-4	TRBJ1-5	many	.	TGTGCCAGCAGTTTTCACCAGCCCAATCAGCCCCAGCATTTT	CASSFHQPNQPQHF
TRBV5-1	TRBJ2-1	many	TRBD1	TGCGCCAGCAGTATACAGGGGCCCTACAATGAGCAGTTCTTC	CASSIQGPYNEQFF
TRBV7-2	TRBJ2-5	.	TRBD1	TGTGCCAGCAGGTTATCCTCGGACAGGGGCAAGACCCAGCACTTC	CASRLSSDRGKTQHF
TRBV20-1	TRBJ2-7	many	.	TGCAGTGCTAGAGATTGGCAGAGCTACGAGCAGTACTTC	CSARDWQSYEQYF
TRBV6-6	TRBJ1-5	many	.	TGTGCCAGCAGTTACTCGAACAGGGGCAATCAGCCCCAGCATTTT	CASSYSNRGNQPQHF
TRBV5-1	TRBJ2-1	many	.	TGCGCCAGCAGCTCCGCCTATGAGCAGTTCTTC	CASSSAYEQFF
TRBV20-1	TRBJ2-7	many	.	TGCAGTGCTAGAGAGGGGACGGCCACCTACGAGCAGTACTTC	CSAREGTATYEQYF
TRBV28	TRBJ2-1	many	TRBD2	TGTGCCAGCAGTCTAGCGGGGTACCGGAATGAGCATTTCTTC	CASSLAGYRNEHFF
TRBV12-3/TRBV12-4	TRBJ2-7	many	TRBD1	TGTGCCAGCAGGCAGACAGGGGGTGGTGAGCAGTACTTC	CASRQTGGGEQYF
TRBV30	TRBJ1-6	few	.	TGTGCCTGGAGCCAAACAGAGGACGGACCCCTCCACTTT	CAWSQTEDGPLHF
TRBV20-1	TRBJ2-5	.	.	TGCAGTGCTACCCCTACTAAGACCCAGTACTTC	CSATPTKTQYF
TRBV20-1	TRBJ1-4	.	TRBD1	TGCAGTGCTTCCGGGACAGGGCCTGAAAAACTCTTTTTT	CSASGTGPEKLFF
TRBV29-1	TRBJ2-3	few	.	TGCAGCGTTGAAGAGGGTCGGACCCTCCCGGCAGATACGCAGTATTTT	CSVEEGRTLPADTQYF
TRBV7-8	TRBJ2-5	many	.	TGTGCCAGCAGCTTAGCTGGCAGGAGGGGCCAAGAGACCCAGTACTTC	CASSLAGRRGQETQYF
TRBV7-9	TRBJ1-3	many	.	TGTGCCAGCAGCTTAGGTGGATACGCTGGAAACACCATATATTTT	CASSLGGYAGNTIYF
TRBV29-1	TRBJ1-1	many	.	TGCAGCGTTTTCAGGGGCATGAACACTGAAGCTTTCTTT	CSVFRGMNTEAFF
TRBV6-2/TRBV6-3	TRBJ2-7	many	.	TGTGCCAGCAGGCCGGTTGGGGGTTCGGGCGAGCAGTACTTC	CASRPVGGSGEQYF
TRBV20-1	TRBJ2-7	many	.	TGCAGTGCTAGAGCCCTTGGGTGGGGTACGTCCTACGAGCAGTACTTC	CSARALGWGTSYEQYF
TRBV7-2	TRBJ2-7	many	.	TGTGCCAGCAGCTTAGCGCAGGGGTTCTACGAGCAGTACTTC	CASSLAQGFYEQYF
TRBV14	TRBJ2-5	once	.	TGTGCCAGCAGCCAAAGGTTGCTCCAAGAGACGCAGTACTTC	CASSQRLLQETQYF
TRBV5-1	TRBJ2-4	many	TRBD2	TGCGCCAGCAGCCCGGGGGGGGGAGCCAAAAACATTCAGTACTTC	CASSPGGGAKNIQYF
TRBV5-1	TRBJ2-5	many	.	TGCGCCAGCAGCTTGAATCGGGCAGAGACCCAGTACTTC	CASSLNRAETQYF
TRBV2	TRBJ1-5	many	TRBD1	TGTGCCAGCAGTGGACAGGGAGGGGGTTATAGCAATCAGCCCCAGCATTTT	CASSGQGGGYSNQPQHF
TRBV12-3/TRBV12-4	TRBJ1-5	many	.	TGTGCCAGCGGAACAGGGATCAATCAGCCCCAGCATTTT	CASGTGINQPQHF
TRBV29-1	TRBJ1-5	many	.	TGCAGCGTTGAACAGGGTGGCGGTCAGCCCCAGCATTTT	CSVEQGGGQPQHF
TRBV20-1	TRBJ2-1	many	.	TGCAGTGCTAGAGGGTCTACGGGGGTCAATGAGCAGTTCTTC	CSARGSTGVNEQFF
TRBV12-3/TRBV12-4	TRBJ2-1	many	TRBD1	TGTGCCAGCACCGTTCGACAGGGGGCTAGTAATGAGCAGTTCTTC	CASTVRQGASNEQFF
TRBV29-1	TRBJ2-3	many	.	TGCAGCGTTGAAGGCCACAGGGCTAGCACAGATACGCAGTATTTT	CSVEGHRASTDTQYF
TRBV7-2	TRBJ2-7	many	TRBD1	TGTGCCAGCAGCCAGACAGGGGGGGCCTACGAGCAGTACTTC	CASSQTGGAYEQYF
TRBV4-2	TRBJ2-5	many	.	TGTGCCAGCAGCCCGACTAACCAAGAGACCCAGTACTTC	CASSPTNQETQYF
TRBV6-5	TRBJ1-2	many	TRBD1	TGTGCCAGCAGTTATAATAACAACAGGGGGCGCTTCTATGGCTACACCTTC	CASSYNNNRGRFYGYTF